This is a list of T cell receptor beta chains from one sample in a study of blood T cell repertoires in COVID-19. Generated by immunoSEQ multiplex PCR, the TCRdb table keeps only in-frame clones and is missing some. Seen here are around 58,000 clones, about 82% observed once, and the top ten hold less than 4.5%. Sequencing was done on a sample of PBMCs or T cells enriched from blood (not recorded which). The receptors come from a woman between 35 and 50 years old with acute COVID-19. Each CDR3 is given with its conserved first and last residue. A D gene is named only where the DNA matches it firmly. Not all rows give a size; the values are once, few, many and, for expanded clones, a class.

>TRBJ1-2|TRBV27|.|.
TGTGCCAGCAGTGACGGGTCGATTTATGGCTACACCTTC
CASSDGSIYGYTF
>TRBJ2-5|TRBV6-5|.|TRBD1
TGTGCCAGCATATTGGGACAGGTTGGGACCCAGTACTTC
CASILGQVGTQYF
>TRBJ1-1|TRBV28|.|TRBD1
TGTGCCAGCAGTCCAGTTCGGACAGGGGGAGATAGCACTGAAGCTTTCTTT
CASSPVRTGGDSTEAFF
>TRBJ1-1|TRBV5-1|.|.
TGCGCCAGCAGCGCGGTCGGGGGGCTCGACACTGAAGCTTTCTTT
CASSAVGGLDTEAFF
>TRBJ2-2|TRBV15|.|.
TGTGCCACCAGCGCGTACACCGGGGAGCTGTTTTTT
CATSAYTGELFF
>TRBJ1-2|TRBV27|.|TRBD1
TGTGCCAGCGGACCCCGGGACAGTAACTATGGCTACACCTTC
CASGPRDSNYGYTF
>TRBJ2-1|TRBV28|once|.
TGTGCCAGCAGTTTACCGGGACAATACAATGAGCAGTTCTTC
CASSLPGQYNEQFF
>TRBJ1-4|TRBV2|.|.
TGTGCCAGCACCGCAAACATTGCAACTAATGAAAAACTGTTTTTT
CASTANIATNEKLFF
>TRBJ1-1|TRBV7-9|few|.
TGTGCCAGCAGCTTGTTTTCAACTGAAGCTTTCTTT
CASSLFSTEAFF
>TRBJ1-3|TRBV5-1|.|.
TGCGCCAGCAGCTCCTCAGGGCGGTACTCTGGAAACACCATATATTTT
CASSSSGRYSGNTIYF
>TRBJ1-3|TRBV28|.|.
TGTGCCAGCGAGAGGAGCGGAAACACCATATATTTT
CASERSGNTIYF
>TRBJ2-6|TRBV3-1/TRBV3-2|.|TRBD1
TGTGCCAGCAGCCAAAGGACAGGGGGAAGTCGAACTGGGGCCAACGTCCTGACTTTC
CASSQRTGGSRTGANVLTF
>TRBJ2-1|TRBV6-5|.|TRBD1
TGTGCCAGCAGTAACGACAGGGTCTCCTACAATGAGCAGTTCTTC
CASSNDRVSYNEQFF
>TRBJ2-1|TRBV5-1|.|.
TGCGCCAGCAGCTTGGCAGAGGGGGTGAGTGAGCAGTTCTTC
CASSLAEGVSEQFF
>TRBJ2-7|TRBV3-1/TRBV3-2|once|TRBD2
TGTGCCAGCAGCCAAGATAGAATAGCGGGCCCGGGCGAGCAGTACTTC
CASSQDRIAGPGEQYF
>TRBJ2-7|TRBV6-2/TRBV6-3|.|.
TGTGCCAGCAGTTACGGAGGGAGGTACTACGAGCAGTACTTC
CASSYGGRYYEQYF
>TRBJ2-2|TRBV10-2|.|.
TGCGCCAGCACCCATCTAGTTAAGAAGGGGGAGCTGTTTTTT
CASTHLVKKGELFF
>TRBJ1-2|TRBV6-5|.|TRBD1
TGTGCCAGCAGCACAGGGGCGGCGGGCGGCTACACCTTC
CASSTGAAGGYTF
>TRBJ1-2|TRBV27|.|TRBD1
TGTGCCAGCAGTACGGGACAGACACTCGGCTACACCTTC
CASSTGQTLGYTF
>TRBJ2-2|TRBV10-3|.|TRBD2
TGTGCCATGAGTCGACTAGCTGGGGACACCGGGGAGCTGTTTTTT
CAMSRLAGDTGELFF
>TRBJ1-4|TRBV7-2|.|.
TGTGCCAGCAGCTTACGGACGGGGGCTAATGAAAAACTGTTTTTT
CASSLRTGANEKLFF
>TRBJ1-5|TRBV12-3/TRBV12-4|.|.
TGTGCCAGCAGTTGGGGAGATCAGCCCCAGCATTTT
CASSWGDQPQHF
>TRBJ2-5|TRBV20-1|.|TRBD2
TGCAGTGCTAGTAAGGCGCGGGCGGGGGGCCAAGAGACCCAGTACTTC
CSASKARAGGQETQYF
>TRBJ1-1|TRBV29-1|.|TRBD1
TGCAGCGTTGTGTTAATGGAGACAGGGGCCACTGAAGCTTTCTTT
CSVVLMETGATEAFF
>TRBJ2-7|TRBV27|few|TRBD2
TGTGCCAGCAGTCAAGGGACTAGCGGGGCGTACGAGCAGTACTTC
CASSQGTSGAYEQYF
>TRBJ1-2|TRBV5-4|.|.
TGTGCCAGCAGCTTAGGCGGGGCAAGCTATGGCTACACCTTC
CASSLGGASYGYTF
>TRBJ1-1|TRBV29-1|.|.
TGCAGCGTTGCCACGGGGGGCATGAACACTGAAGCTTTCTTT
CSVATGGMNTEAFF
>TRBJ1-2|TRBV6-5|.|.
TGTGCCAGCAAACCGCTCCAGATTCTTAACTATGGCTACACCTTC
CASKPLQILNYGYTF
>TRBJ1-1|TRBV18|.|.
TGTGCCAGCTCAAAGGAGGGAATGAACACTGAAGCTTTCTTT
CASSKEGMNTEAFF
>TRBJ1-1|TRBV6-5|few|.
TGTGCCAGCAGTATACAGGGGAACACTGAAGCTTTCTTT
CASSIQGNTEAFF
>TRBJ2-5|TRBV10-3|.|TRBD2
TGTGCCTCCCGTCGGTCTAGCGGGATCGGGTACCAAGAGACCCAGTACTTC
CASRRSSGIGYQETQYF
>TRBJ1-5|TRBV28|.|.
TGTGCCACCCTCGGGCTACGGGAGGATCAGCCCCAGCATTTT
CATLGLREDQPQHF
>TRBJ1-1|TRBV19|.|.
TGTGCCAGTAAAAAAAGAAGGGAGGGGACTGAAGCTTTCTTT
CASKKRREGTEAFF
>TRBJ1-5|TRBV9|.|TRBD1
TGTGCCAGCAGACTTGGACAGGGATCAAGCAATCAGCCCCAGCATTTT
CASRLGQGSSNQPQHF
>TRBJ2-3|TRBV27|.|TRBD2
TGTGCCAGCAGTCTCTCTAGCGGTCGCACAGATACGCAGTATTTT
CASSLSSGRTDTQYF
>TRBJ2-1|TRBV11-3|.|TRBD2
TGTGCCAGCAGCTTAGGTACACTAGCGGGTTCCGACAATGAGCAGTTCTTC
CASSLGTLAGSDNEQFF
>TRBJ2-5|TRBV6-4|medium-sized|TRBD2
TGTGCCAGCAGCCGACTAGCGGGGTCACAAGAGACCCAGTACTTC
CASSRLAGSQETQYF
>TRBJ2-3|TRBV20-1|.|.
TGCAGTGCTAGTTACGTGGGGGCCGGGAATACGCAGTATTTT
CSASYVGAGNTQYF
>TRBJ2-7|TRBV7-2|.|TRBD2
TGTGCCAGCAGCTTTGGACTAGCAGACGAGCAGTACTTC
CASSFGLADEQYF
>TRBJ1-1|TRBV7-6|.|.
TGTGCCAGCAGCTTGTGGGGGGACACTGAAGCTTTCTTT
CASSLWGDTEAFF
>TRBJ2-1|TRBV14|.|.
TGTGCCAGCAGGGACACCGGATCCTACAATGAGCAGTTCTTC
CASRDTGSYNEQFF
>TRBJ2-3|TRBV29-1|.|.
TGCAGCGTTGAAGCTCCAGCGGGTGGCACAGATACGCAGTATTTT
CSVEAPAGGTDTQYF
>TRBJ2-5|TRBV10-3|.|TRBD1
TGTGCCATCAGTGACTGGACAGGGCAAGAGACCCAGTACTTC
CAISDWTGQETQYF
>TRBJ1-2|TRBV2|.|.
TGTGCCAGCCTCCGCGGCAGCAACTATGGCTACACCTTC
CASLRGSNYGYTF
>TRBJ1-2|TRBV7-8|.|TRBD1
TGTGCCAGCAGCCCAAGGACAGGAGACTACACCTTC
CASSPRTGDYTF
>TRBJ1-1|TRBV27|once|TRBD1
TGTGCCAGCAGGCCCCTCCCAGGGGGCACTGAAGCTTTCTTT
CASRPLPGGTEAFF
>TRBJ2-7|TRBV19|.|.
TGTGCCAGTAGTATAAGAACCGGGAGCTACGAGCAGTACTTC
CASSIRTGSYEQYF
>TRBJ2-3|TRBV6-6|.|TRBD2
TGTGCCAGCAGTAACCACCGAGCGGGGAGTGATACGCAGTATTTT
CASSNHRAGSDTQYF
>TRBJ1-3|TRBV29-1|.|TRBD1
TGCAGCGTGGGATCCGGGACAGAAGGAAACACCATATATTTT
CSVGSGTEGNTIYF
>TRBJ1-4|TRBV19|.|.
TGTGCCAGTAGTGCCCGGGACTTTGAAAAACTGTTTTTT
CASSARDFEKLFF
>TRBJ1-1|TRBV7-9|.|.
TGTGCCAGCAGCTTAGTCCAGGGATCGAACACTGAAGCTTTCTTT
CASSLVQGSNTEAFF
>TRBJ1-1|TRBV2|.|TRBD1
TGTGCCAGCACCCCTGACAGGGCGAACACTGAAGCTTTCTTT
CASTPDRANTEAFF
>TRBJ2-3|TRBV7-8|.|.
TGTGCCAGCAGCTTAGTGTCAGGTCATGACACAGATACGCAGTATTTT
CASSLVSGHDTDTQYF
>TRBJ2-1|TRBV27|few|.
TGTGCCAGCAGTTTGGGTCAGGGTTCCTACAATGAGCAGTTCTTC
CASSLGQGSYNEQFF